This T cell receptor (beta chain) emerged from a study of CD8 T cells in ankylosing spondylitis. Study-wide points: Some motif variants were previously reported in reactive arthritis synovial fluid and blood. One TCR beta motif, made up of several highly homologous variants, appeared characteristic of ankylosing spondylitis blood. Disease-linked clones were reportedly significantly enriched in matched ankylosing spondylitis synovial fluid.

TCRdb fed the 5' RACE reads into MiXCR, producing one record per CDR3 protein. The table records hundreds of thousands of distinct CDR3 sequences, roughly 12% of them present only once. This clonotype was found a few times. Its antigen remains unidentified. The CDR3 totals 13 residues. CDR1 and CDR2 from the germline V gene are MNHEY and SMNVEV (reference sequence). V lost 6 bases, J lost 6 bases, and 9 bases lay in between. The source material was blood, either unsorted or a sorted T cell fraction (not recorded which). The clonotype originates from a male donor with ankylosing spondylitis. The V and J genes are TRBV27 and TRBJ1-6; possibly TRBD1 for D (5 bases). The CDR3 reads CASRRQSNSPLHF. In DNA form, the CDR3 reads TGTGCCAGCAGGCGACAGAGTAATTCACCCCTCCACTTT.